This TCR beta chain came from a study of graft-versus-host responses after intestinal transplantation. Study-level findings and limits: High graft-versus-host to host-versus-graft clonal ratios were found in allografts of patients who had graft-donor T cell macrochimerism.

Germline values: CDR1 MNHEY, CDR2 SMNVEV (reference sequence). Trimming left V 5 bases short and J 0 bases short, with 8 bases between. The CDR3 is 14 residues long. TCRdb's table, derived via immunoSEQ multiplex PCR, lists solely in-frame clones and lacks some. The sample lists about 97,000 clones; about 90% were seen once. On this clone itself: The antigen is undetermined.

This chain uses TRBV27 with TRBJ2-1, with a possible D match to TRBD2 (5 bases). The sequencing here drew on unstimulated CD8+ T cells sorted from spleen or lymph node cells, taken before transplant. The receptor was isolated from a human donor who was the organ donor for an intestinal transplant. The CDR3 DNA reads TGTGCCAGCAGTGGACTGAGCTCCTACAATGAGCAGTTCTTC. Protein sequence: CASSGLSSYNEQFF.